This is a list of T cell receptor beta chains from one sample in a study of read filtering for tumor transcriptome and immune sequencing. Each CDR3 protein gets one entry after TCRdb re-called the reads with MiXCR. Of 75,000 to 95,000 distinct CDR3 sequences listed, roughly 21% were seen once; the top ten hold more than 9.5%. Input material: a population of CD138-negative cells sorted from bone marrow. Receptor source: a donor at least 40 years old with multiple myeloma. Each CDR3 is given with its conserved first and last residue. Clone size is not always given. Where it is, it says once, few, many or a class for expanded clones.

len,abundance,v_gene,CDR3aa
15,many,TRBV28,CASSAASGGANEQYF
13,many,TRBV20-1,CSAREQSYNEQFF
13,many,TRBV2,CASSSGAADTQYF
14,.,TRBV29-1,CSVEGRGSGNTMYF
14,many,TRBV28,CASSSLASLHEQFF
13,many,TRBV5-1,CASGRQNTGELFF
13,few,TRBV29-1,CSVRDRANTEAFF
15,many,TRBV11-2,CASSSARETGETQYF
15,many,TRBV9,CASSVVQGGKETQYF
14,few,TRBV6-2/TRBV6-3,CASSYSDGDTEAFF
20,many,TRBV6-6,CASSPSPKRLSSASTDTQYF
16,many,TRBV30,CAWSEGAARGWETQYF
12,many,TRBV6-5,CASSPDRDEQYF
15,many,TRBV20-1,CSARDTGGVLETQYF
15,many,TRBV6-5,CASSRIRGTTDTQYF
15,few,TRBV28,CASRTGTGALETQYF
13,.,TRBV28,CATGTSGPYEQYF
18,many,TRBV5-1,CASSTILDRGRTMHGYTF
14,many,TRBV5-1,CASSPPGQAYEQYF
15,.,TRBV11-2,CASSLEAGVYYEQYF
15,many,TRBV28,CASSPPWTSEETQYF
14,many,TRBV5-1,CASSLALKGHEQYF
15,few,TRBV5-1,CASSLATGINEKLFF
15,many,TRBV24-1,CATSAAGGGKHEQFF
14,many,TRBV7-3,CASSLGTMGSEQFF
15,many,TRBV9,CASSGSRGGSRELFF
14,.,TRBV18,CASSPRDSSYEQFF
13,few,TRBV27,CASSLQRTYEQYF
14,many,TRBV5-1,CASSLVGSDTEAFF
15,few,TRBV11-2,CASSLTGIGSTEAFF
12,few,TRBV2,CASSLQGNTIYF
14,many,TRBV6-5,CASRAFLDNSPLHF
12,many,TRBV20-1,CSARRRSYGYTF
13,.,TRBV2,CASRLRTGGVYTF
15,.,TRBV7-9,CASSSPFGPLEKLFF
16,many,TRBV11-3,CASSSSRSGGAGELFF
17,many,TRBV20-1,CSAQGIAGGLPPETQYF
14,few,TRBV11-2,CASRLTGVAETQYF
16,many,TRBV18,CASSPFAGAGNQPQHF
12,many,TRBV20-1,CSAPTNTGELFF
16,many,TRBV28,CASRPGGQGRIGELFF
14,many,TRBV5-4,CASSLGHAQETQYF
17,many,TRBV18,CASSPRTLLPYNSPLHF
15,many,TRBV7-6,CASSLAGQGFNEQFF
14,many,TRBV28,CASSLQSLGYGYTF
14,many,TRBV11-2,CASSSGLVPGELFF
12,.,TRBV7-2,CASSSQTYEQYF
13,many,TRBV29-1,CSGQTGPNTEAFF
14,many,TRBV6-6,CASSYGGGMYEQYF
16,many,TRBV12-3/TRBV12-4,CASSSHRGGGEEKLFF
14,few,TRBV28,CASSSYRVHTEAFF
14,.,TRBV18,CASSTGSQDYGYTF
14,many,TRBV6-1,CASRQGGFPDTQYF
15,.,TRBV6-5,CASSYERGRGTKAFF
15,many,TRBV11-2,CASSLGGREADTQYF
13,many,TRBV29-1,CSVGRTGENIQYF
13,many,TRBV18,CASSPTTDFEQYF
13,many,TRBV5-1,CASSRDGRNEQFF
15,few,TRBV19,CASSIQAGQRHTQYF
17,many,TRBV2,CASRPGPQGPAKNIQYF